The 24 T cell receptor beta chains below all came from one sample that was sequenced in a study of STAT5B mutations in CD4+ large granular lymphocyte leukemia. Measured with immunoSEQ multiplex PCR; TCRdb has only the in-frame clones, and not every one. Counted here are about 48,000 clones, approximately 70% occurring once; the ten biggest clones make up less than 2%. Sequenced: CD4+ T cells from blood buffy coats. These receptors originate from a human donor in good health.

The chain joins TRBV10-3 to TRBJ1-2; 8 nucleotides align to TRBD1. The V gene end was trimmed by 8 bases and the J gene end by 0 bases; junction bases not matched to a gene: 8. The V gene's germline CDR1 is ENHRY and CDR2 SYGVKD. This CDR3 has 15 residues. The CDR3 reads CAIGQGLPANYGYTF. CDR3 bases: TGTGCCATCGGACAGGGTCTGCCAGCTAACTATGGCTACACCTTC.

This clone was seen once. Here the CDR3 reads CASSRSTGGADEQYF. The CDR3 DNA reads as TGTGCCAGCTCAAGGTCTACAGGGGGCGCGGATGAGCAGTACTTC. The J gene is TRBJ2-7, the V gene TRBV28; TRBD1 matches 9 bases. Trimming removed 8 bases from V and 7 bases from J; junction bases left unmatched: 15. The CDR3 is 15 amino acids. In germline, CDR1 is MDHEN, CDR2 SYDVKM. Drawing the rest from reference TRBV28 and TRBJ2-7, the complete variable domain is DVKVTQSSRYLVKRTGEKVFLECVQDMDHENMFWYRQDPGLGLRLIYFSYDVKMKEKGDIPEGYSVSREKKERFSLILESASTNQTSMYLCASSRSTGGADEQYFGPGTRLTVT.

The CDR3 spells CAISGGGGTEAFF. The CDR3, as DNA: TGTGCCATCAGTGGGGGGGGTGGCACTGAAGCTTTCTTT. This chain uses TRBV10-3 with TRBJ1-1, with D possibly TRBD1 on 5 matching bases. The CDR3 contains 13 residues. Germline lookup yields CDR1 ENHRY and CDR2 SYGVKD. Between the trimmed V and J ends, which lost 4 bases and 4 bases, there was a span of 10 bases.

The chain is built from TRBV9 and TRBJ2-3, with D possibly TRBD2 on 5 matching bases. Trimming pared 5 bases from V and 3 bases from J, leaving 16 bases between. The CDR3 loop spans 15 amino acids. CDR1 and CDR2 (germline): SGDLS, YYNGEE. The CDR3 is CASSPREGGTDTQYF. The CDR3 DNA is TGTGCCAGCAGTCCTAGGGAAGGCGGGACAGATACGCAGTATTTT.

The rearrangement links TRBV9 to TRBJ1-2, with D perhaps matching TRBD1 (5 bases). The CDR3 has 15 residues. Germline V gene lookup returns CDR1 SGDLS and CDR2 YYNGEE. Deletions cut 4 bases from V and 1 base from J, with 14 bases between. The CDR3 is CASSPEAGVNYGYTF. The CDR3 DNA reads TGTGCCAGCAGCCCGGAGGCGGGGGTTAACTATGGCTACACCTTC.

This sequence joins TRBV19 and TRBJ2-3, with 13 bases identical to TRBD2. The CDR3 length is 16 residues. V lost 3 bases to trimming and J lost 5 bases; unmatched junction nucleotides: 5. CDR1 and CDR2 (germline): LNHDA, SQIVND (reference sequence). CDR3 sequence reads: CASSIRGLAGRDTQYF. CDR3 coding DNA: TGTGCCAGTAGTATCCGGGGACTAGCGGGGCGAGATACGCAGTATTTT.

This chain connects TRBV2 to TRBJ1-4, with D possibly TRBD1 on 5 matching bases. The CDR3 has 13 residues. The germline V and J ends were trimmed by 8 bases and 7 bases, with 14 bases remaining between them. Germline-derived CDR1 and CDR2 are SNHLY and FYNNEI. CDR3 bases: TGTGCCAGCGCGGGGACCTCGGGTGAAAAACTGTTTTTT. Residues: CASAGTSGEKLFF.

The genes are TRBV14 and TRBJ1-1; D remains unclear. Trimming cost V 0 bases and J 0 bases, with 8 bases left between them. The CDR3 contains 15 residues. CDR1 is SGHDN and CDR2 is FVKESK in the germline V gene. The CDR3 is CASSQEGRLNTEAFF. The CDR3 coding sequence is TGTGCCAGCAGCCAAGAAGGTAGGCTGAACACTGAAGCTTTCTTT.

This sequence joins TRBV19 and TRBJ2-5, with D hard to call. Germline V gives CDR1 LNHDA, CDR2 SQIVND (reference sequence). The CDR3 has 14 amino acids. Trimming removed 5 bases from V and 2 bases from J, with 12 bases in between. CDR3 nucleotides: TGTGCCAGTAGTCCCCGACATCCGCAAGAGACCCAGTACTTC. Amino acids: CASSPRHPQETQYF.

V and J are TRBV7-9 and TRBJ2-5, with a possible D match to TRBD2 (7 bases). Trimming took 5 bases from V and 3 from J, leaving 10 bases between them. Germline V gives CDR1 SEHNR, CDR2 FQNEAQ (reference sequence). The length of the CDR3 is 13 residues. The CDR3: CASSQGGEETQYF. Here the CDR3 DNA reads TGTGCCAGCAGCCAAGGGGGGGAAGAGACCCAGTACTTC. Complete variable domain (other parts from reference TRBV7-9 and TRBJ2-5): DTGVSQNPRHKITKRGQNVTFRCDPISEHNRLYWYRQTLGQGPEFLTYFQNEAQLEKSRLLSDRFSAERPKGSFSTLEIQRTEQGDSAMYLCASSQGGEETQYFGPGTRLLVL.

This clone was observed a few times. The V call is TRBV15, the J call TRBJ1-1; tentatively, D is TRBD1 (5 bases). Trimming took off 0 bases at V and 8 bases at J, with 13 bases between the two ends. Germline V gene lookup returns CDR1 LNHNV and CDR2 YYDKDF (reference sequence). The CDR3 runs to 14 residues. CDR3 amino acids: CATSRDLWGGEAFF. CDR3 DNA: TGTGCCACCAGCAGAGACTTGTGGGGGGGAGAAGCTTTCTTT.

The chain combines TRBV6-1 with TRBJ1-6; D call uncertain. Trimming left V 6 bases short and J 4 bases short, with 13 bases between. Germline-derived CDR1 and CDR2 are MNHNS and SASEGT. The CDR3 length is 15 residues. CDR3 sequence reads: CASSDGGNYNSPLHF. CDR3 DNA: TGTGCCAGCAGCGATGGCGGAAATTATAATTCACCCCTCCACTTT.

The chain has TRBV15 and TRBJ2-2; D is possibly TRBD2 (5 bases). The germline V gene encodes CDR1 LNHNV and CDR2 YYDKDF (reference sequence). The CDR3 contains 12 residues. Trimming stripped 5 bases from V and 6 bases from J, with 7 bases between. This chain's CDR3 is CATSRTPGELFF. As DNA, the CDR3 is TGTGCCACCAGCCGGACTCCCGGGGAGCTGTTTTTT.

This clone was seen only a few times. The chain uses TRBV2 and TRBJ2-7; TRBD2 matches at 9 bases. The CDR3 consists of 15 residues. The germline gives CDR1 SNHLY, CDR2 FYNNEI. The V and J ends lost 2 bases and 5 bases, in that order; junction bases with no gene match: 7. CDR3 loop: CASSERLAGIDEQYF. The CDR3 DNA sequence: TGTGCCAGCAGTGAACGTCTAGCGGGGATTGACGAGCAGTACTTC.

CDR3 sequence (DNA): TGTGCCAGCAGGACAGGGTCTGTGGAGACCCAGTACTTC. It encodes CASRTGSVETQYF. This chain joins TRBV28 and TRBJ2-5; 7 positions match TRBD1. The CDR3 consists of 13 residues. Germline loops: CDR1 MDHEN, CDR2 SYDVKM. V gave up 6 bases and J gave up 5 bases; unmatched junction bases: 6.

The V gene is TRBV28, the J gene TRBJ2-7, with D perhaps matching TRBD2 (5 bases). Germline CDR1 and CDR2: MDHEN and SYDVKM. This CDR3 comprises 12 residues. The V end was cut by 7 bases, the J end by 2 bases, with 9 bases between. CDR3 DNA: TGTGCCAGCACCACCGGGACCTACGAGCAGTACTTC. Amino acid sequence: CASTTGTYEQYF.

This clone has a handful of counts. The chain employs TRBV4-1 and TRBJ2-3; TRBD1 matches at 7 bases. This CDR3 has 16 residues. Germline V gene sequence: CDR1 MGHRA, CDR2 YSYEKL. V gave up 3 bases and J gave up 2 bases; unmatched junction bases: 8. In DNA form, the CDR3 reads TGCGCCAGCAGCCAGGACCAGACAGGGATCACAGATACGCAGTATTTT. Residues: CASSQDQTGITDTQYF.

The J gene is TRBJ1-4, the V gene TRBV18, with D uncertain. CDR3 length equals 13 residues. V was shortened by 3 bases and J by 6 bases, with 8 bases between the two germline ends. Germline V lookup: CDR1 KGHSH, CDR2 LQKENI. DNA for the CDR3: TGTGCCAGCTCACCGAGGGCCGATGAAAAACTGTTTTTT. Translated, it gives CASSPRADEKLFF.

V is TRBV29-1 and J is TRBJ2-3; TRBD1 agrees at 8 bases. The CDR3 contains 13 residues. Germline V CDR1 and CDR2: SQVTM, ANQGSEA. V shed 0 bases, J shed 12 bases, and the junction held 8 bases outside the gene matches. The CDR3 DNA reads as TGCAGCGTTGAAGACCTAGGACAGGGAACACAGTATTTT. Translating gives CSVEDLGQGTQYF.

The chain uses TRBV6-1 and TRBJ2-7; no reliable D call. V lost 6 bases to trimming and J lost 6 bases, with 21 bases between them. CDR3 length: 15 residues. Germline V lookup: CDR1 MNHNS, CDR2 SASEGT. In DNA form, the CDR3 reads TGTGCCAGCAGCAGTTGGGCCGGCCCCGCTCTCGAGCAGTACGTC. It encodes CASSSWAGPALEQYV.

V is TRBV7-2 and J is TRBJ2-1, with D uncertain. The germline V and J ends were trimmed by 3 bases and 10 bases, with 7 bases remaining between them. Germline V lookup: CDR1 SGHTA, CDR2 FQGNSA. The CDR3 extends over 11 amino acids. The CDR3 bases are TGTGCCAGCAGCTTGGCAGGAGAGCAGTTCTTC. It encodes CASSLAGEQFF.

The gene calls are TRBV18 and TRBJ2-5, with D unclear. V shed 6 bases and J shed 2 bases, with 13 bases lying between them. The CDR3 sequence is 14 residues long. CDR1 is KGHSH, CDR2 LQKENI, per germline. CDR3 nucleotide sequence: TGTGCCAGCTCTCAAGGGCTGACTCAAGAGACCCAGTACTTC. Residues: CASSQGLTQETQYF.

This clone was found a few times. The CDR3 nucleotides are TGTGCCAGTAGTCCCTACGAGGGGGGAACTAACACTGAAGCTTTCTTT. This gives the protein CASSPYEGGTNTEAFF. This chain links TRBV19 with TRBJ1-1; weak D call: TRBD1 (6 bases). V was shortened by 5 bases and J by 2 bases, with 18 bases between the two germline ends. Germline CDR1 and CDR2: LNHDA and SQIVND (reference sequence). This CDR3 spans 16 amino acids.

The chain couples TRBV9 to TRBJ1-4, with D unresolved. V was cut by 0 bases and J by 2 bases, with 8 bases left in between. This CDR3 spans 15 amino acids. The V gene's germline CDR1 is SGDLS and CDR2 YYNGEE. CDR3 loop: CASSVGGNTNEKLFF. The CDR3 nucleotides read TGTGCCAGCAGCGTAGGCGGGAACACTAATGAAAAACTGTTTTTT.